This T cell receptor beta chain is from a study of blood T cell repertoires in COVID-19. Across the whole study: Sources were T cells, B-cell-depleted T cells, or PBMCs; the material itself was cDNA or gDNA.

Germline lookup yields CDR1 MNHEY and CDR2 SVGAGI. The CDR3 is made up of 13 amino acids. J was trimmed by 9 bases and V by 7 bases; bases with no gene match: 8. A Seattle source enrolled patients during active infection and followed them longitudinally. Repertoires were generated with immunoSEQ multiplex PCR, while TCRdb's copy carries only in-frame clones and drops some. The sample yields some 70,000 clones, 65% to 85% seen once. Input material: peripheral blood. This TCR was recovered from a man between 45 and 60 years old with COVID-19, enrolled during active disease. The chain recombines TRBV6-5 with TRBJ2-1; 8 nucleotides align to TRBD1. The CDR3 sequence is CASTPDRGSEQFF. CDR3 coding DNA: TGTGCCAGCACCCCAGACAGGGGAAGTGAGCAGTTCTTC.